This TCR beta chain appears in the sequencing data of a study of read filtering for tumor transcriptome and immune sequencing. Study summary: By R-ISS, stages I, II and III held roughly 8, 16 and 7 patients. Transcriptome libraries were built from DNase-treated RNA. RNA-seq yielded only about 75 to 1,400 TCR reads, IR-seq about 4.05 to 11 million.

This clonotype was seen repeatedly, ten times or more. The library was built from about 400 ng RNA with molecular barcoded adaptors for alpha/delta and beta/gamma chains. TCRdb reprocessed the reads with MiXCR, giving one entry per CDR3 protein. Among about 40,000 distinct CDR3 sequences listed, roughly 13% were seen once. CDR3 length: 12 amino acids. Trimming left V 5 bases short and J 10 bases short, with 14 bases between. Germline CDR1 is PRHDT and CDR2 is FYEKMQ (reference sequence). This TCR derives from a donor at least 40 years old with multiple myeloma. Sequencing was carried out using a population of CD138-negative cells sorted from bone marrow. The chain couples TRBV13 to TRBJ1-1, with D tentatively TRBD1 (5 bases). CDR3 protein: CASSPGLKRAFF. In DNA, the CDR3 is TGTGCCAGCAGCCCGGGACTAAAGAGAGCTTTCTTT.